This T cell receptor beta chain is from a study of T cell changes during pregnancy in multiple sclerosis. The method was immunoSEQ multiplex PCR; TCRdb's version includes in-frame clones alone and lacks a portion of them. This sample has fewer than 90,000 clones; approximately 92% occur once, and the top ten carry more than 1%. CDR1 SGDLS and CDR2 YYNGEE come from the germline V gene. The CDR3 is 13 residues long. Between the trimmed V and J ends, which lost 0 bases and 1 base, there was a span of 4 bases. The chain employs TRBV9 and TRBJ1-1; D is unresolved. Sequencing used peripheral blood, obtained in the first trimester of pregnancy. The receptor was isolated from a female donor with multiple sclerosis, enrolled in a pregnancy study. This chain's CDR3 is CASSVDGNTEAFF. The CDR3 nucleotides are TGTGCCAGCAGCGTAGACGGGAACACTGAAGCTTTCTTT.